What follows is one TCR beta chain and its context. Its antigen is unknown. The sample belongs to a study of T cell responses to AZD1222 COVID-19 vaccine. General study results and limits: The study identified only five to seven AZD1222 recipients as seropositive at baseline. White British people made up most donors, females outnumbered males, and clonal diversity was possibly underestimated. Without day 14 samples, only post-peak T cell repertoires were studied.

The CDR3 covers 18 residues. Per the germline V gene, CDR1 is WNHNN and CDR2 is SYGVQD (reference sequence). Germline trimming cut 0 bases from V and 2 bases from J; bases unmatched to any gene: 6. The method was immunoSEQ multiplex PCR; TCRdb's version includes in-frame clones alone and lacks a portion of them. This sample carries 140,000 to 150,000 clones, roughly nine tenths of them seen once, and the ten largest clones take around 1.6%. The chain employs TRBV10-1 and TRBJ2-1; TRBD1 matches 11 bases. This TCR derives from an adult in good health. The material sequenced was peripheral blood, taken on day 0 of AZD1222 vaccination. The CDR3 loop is CASSESRTGGLAYNEQFF. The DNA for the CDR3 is TGCGCCAGCAGTGAGTCCCGGACAGGGGGCTTAGCCTACAATGAGCAGTTCTTC.